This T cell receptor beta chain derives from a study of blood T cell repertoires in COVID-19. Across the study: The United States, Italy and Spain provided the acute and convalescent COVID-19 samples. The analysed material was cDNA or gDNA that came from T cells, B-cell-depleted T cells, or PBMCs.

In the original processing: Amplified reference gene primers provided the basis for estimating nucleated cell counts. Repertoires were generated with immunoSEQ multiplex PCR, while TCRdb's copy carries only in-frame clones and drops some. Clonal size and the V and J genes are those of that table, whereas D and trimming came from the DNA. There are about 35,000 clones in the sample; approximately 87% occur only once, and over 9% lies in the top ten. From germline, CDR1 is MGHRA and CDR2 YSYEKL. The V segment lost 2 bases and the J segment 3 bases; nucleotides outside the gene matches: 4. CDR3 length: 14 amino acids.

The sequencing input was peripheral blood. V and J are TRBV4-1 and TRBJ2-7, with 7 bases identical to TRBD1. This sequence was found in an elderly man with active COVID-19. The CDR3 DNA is TGCGCCAGCAGCCAACGACAGGGCATCTACGAGCAGTACTTC. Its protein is CASSQRQGIYEQYF.